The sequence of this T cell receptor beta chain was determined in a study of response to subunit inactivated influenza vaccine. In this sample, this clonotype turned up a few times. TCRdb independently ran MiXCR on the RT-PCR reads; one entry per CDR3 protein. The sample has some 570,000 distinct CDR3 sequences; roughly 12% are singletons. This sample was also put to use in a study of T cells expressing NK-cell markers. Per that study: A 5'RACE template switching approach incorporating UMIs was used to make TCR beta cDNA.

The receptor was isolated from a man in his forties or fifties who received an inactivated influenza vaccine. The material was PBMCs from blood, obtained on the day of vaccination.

The CDR3 spells CSADREGLAGNEQFF. Written as DNA, the CDR3 is TGCAGTGCTGACCGAGAGGGACTAGCTGGCAATGAGCAGTTCTTC. The V gene is TRBV20-1, the J gene TRBJ2-1; TRBD2 matches at 9 bases. The CDR3 length is 15 residues. Germline values: CDR1 DFQATT, CDR2 SNEGSKA (reference sequence). The V and J ends lost 5 bases and 6 bases, in that order; junction bases with no gene match: 11.